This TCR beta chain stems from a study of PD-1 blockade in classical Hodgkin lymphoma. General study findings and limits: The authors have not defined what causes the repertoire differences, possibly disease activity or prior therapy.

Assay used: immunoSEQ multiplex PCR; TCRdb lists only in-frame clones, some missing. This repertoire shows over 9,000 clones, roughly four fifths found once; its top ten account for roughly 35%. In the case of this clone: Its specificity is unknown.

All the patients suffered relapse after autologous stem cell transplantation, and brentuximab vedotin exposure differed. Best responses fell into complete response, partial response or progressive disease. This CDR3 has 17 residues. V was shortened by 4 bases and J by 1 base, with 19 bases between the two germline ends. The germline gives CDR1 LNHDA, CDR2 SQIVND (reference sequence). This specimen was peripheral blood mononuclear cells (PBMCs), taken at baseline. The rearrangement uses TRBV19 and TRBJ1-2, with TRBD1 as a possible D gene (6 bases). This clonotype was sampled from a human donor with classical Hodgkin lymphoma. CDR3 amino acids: CASSSAKGGSGNYGYTF. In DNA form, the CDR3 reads TGTGCCAGTAGTAGCGCAAAAGGGGGAAGCGGTAACTATGGCTACACCTTC.